This T cell receptor (beta chain) emerged from a study of T-cell memory formation after mild COVID-19 (dated by TCRdb to the early 2020s). Regarding the research as a whole: TCR sequence clusters from the two donors were found to be largely donor specific. Two young, previously healthy adult volunteers, one female and one male, were included in the cohort. In two donors, T-cell clones that expanded and contracted after mild COVID-19 were tracked by sequencing TCRalpha and TCRbeta repertoires over time.

The cysteine opens and the phenylalanine closes a CDR3 of 15 amino acids. Only CDR3 DNA remains: 45 bases, in frame from the first base. Clipping removes 7 bases from V and 4 bases from J, with 8 as the unmatched junction base count. The germline V gene encodes CDR1 ENHRY and CDR2 SYGVKD. Instrument on record: Illumina NovaSeq 6000. TCRalpha and TCRbeta cDNA libraries were constructed by 5'RACE with constant-segment primers, with sample barcodes and unique molecular identifiers being introduced. Trizol reagent was used to extract RNA from every sample. Libraries were amplified in two PCR steps, with a second sample barcode and Illumina TruSeq adapters added in the second step. The libraries were sequenced on an Illumina NovaSeq using 2 x 150 bp paired-end reads. Turning to the authors' computational methods: Demultiplexing of reads and collapsing into UMI-guided consensus sequences were performed with migec v1.2.7. Using mixcr v2.1.11, the UMI consensuses were aligned to TRA and TRB V and J templates and assembled into clonotypes. Clonotypes were classified as expanded or contracted when called significant by both edgeR and NoisET, with noise models trained on biological replicates. For edgeR calls, the thresholds were a false discovery rate-adjusted p below 0.01 and a log2 fold-change of 1. As an exploratory analysis of dynamics, max-normalized trajectories of the 1000 most abundant clonotypes were examined with PCA combined with hierarchical clustering. Each responding clone was given a CD4 or CD8 phenotype based on the CD4+ and CD8+ repertoires, which had been sequenced separately. In-frame beta chains were kept once TCRdb had trimmed the public reads at Q25 with fastp and called clones with MiXCR. Entries are consolidated by CDR3 protein sequence, retaining the most common genes and DNA. TCRdb, not the original authors, processed these V and J calls. The sample yields 150,000 to 200,000 distinct CDR3 sequences; around a tenth were counted once. The ten largest clones add up to 3.8% of the sample.

Ficoll-Paque density gradient centrifugation was used to isolate PBMCs. On this clonotype: Its binding antigen is unknown. Base qualities are not recorded, but no much larger clone differs from it by a single base.

Study-level results and caveats: Only a couple of mild cases were covered in the study, and larger cohorts including severe cases with pre-infection samples were considered necessary. From day 15 to 85, contracting clones showed balanced CD4/CD8 phenotypes, whereas a second wave of clones that expanded from day 15 to 37 leaned towards CD4+. The detection of some responding clones in pre-infection memory suggests that pre-existing cross-reactive memory T cells joined the SARS-CoV-2 response. Contracting CD4+ clones were located mainly in the CM and EM memory subsets, whereas CD8+ clones were found to be enriched in EMRA. Whether the second-wave clones peaking on day 37 were SARS-CoV-2 specific was not confirmed.

The receptor chain draws on TRBV10-3 and TRBJ2-1; 9 bases in the junction line up with TRBD1. Sequencing was done on a sample of PBMCs or a T cell subset sorted from them (not recorded which). The sequence came from a man between 18 and 35 years old who had mild COVID-19 (a few samples of this study predate the infection). The sample titles of this study are shuffled in the database, so cell type and time point are left out; the donor was told from shared clones. The CDR3 in this case is CAIIGPGQGYNEQFF. The DNA reads TGTGCCATCATAGGCCCGGGACAGGGTTACAATGAGCAGTTCTTC.